This T cell receptor (beta chain) is drawn from a study of cytotoxic CD8 clonotypes in ibrutinib-treated CLL. As for the study in general: After a median about eleven months on treatment (6 to 36), response samples were drawn. Findings and caveats of the study: In sustained-remission versus progressing patients, sampling times differed. Ibrutinib response saw clonality rise, and progression saw it return toward baseline.

With respect to this clone: Its antigen remains unidentified.

The data were produced by immunoSEQ multiplex PCR, yet TCRdb's version contains in-frame clones alone and is incomplete. The table includes about 300,000 clones, over 60% detected once. The CDR3 contains 15 residues. The trim removed 4 bases at V and 3 bases at J, leaving 6 bases unmatched. The germline gives CDR1 SGHRS, CDR2 YFSETQ. The sample in question was PBMCs, obtained after 36 months of ibrutinib treatment. The clonotype was recovered from a human donor with chronic lymphocytic leukemia. This chain joins TRBV5-1 and TRBJ1-1, with TRBD1 identical over 10 bases. The CDR3 is CASSDRGRWYTEAFF. CDR3 sequence (DNA): TGCGCCAGCAGCGACAGGGGGCGGTGGTACACTGAAGCTTTCTTT.